This TCR beta chain originates from a study of cytomegalovirus exposure and HLA in healthy donors. The overall study: According to later analysis, the same platform produced the roughly 110 validation and under 700 first-cohort repertoires.

As for this clone: Its cognate antigen is unknown.

Trimming stripped 6 bases from V and 4 bases from J, with 10 bases between. The CDR3 extends over 12 amino acids. CDR1 and CDR2 (germline): SQVTM, ANQGSEA. Study-level results: Reportedly, cytomegalovirus status was diagnosed with high sensitivity and specificity. In the 120 validation repertoires, a later analysis found that first-cohort TCR clusters tended to co-occur.

The donors formed part of the roughly 120-subject validation cohort, distinct from the roughly 630-subject first cohort. Sequencing used immunoSEQ multiplex PCR; TCRdb keeps in-frame clones, though not all of them. The repertoire includes 120,000 or so clones, about 85% of them detected once, and roughly 2% sits in the top ten. Specimen: PBMCs. This sequence was found in a woman under 40 in good health and CMV-seronegative. This rearrangement joins TRBV29-1 to TRBJ2-1; possible D gene TRBD1, 6 bases. CDR3 in amino acids: CSVATGYNEQFF. As DNA, the CDR3 is TGCAGCGTCGCGACAGGTTACAATGAGCAGTTCTTC.